This T cell receptor beta chain was recovered during a study of blood T cell repertoires in COVID-19. The wider study: T cells, B-cell-depleted T cells, or PBMCs supplied cDNA or gDNA.

Germline V gives CDR1 SGDLS, CDR2 YYNGEE. V lost 4 bases to trimming and J lost 5 bases, with 16 bases between them. The CDR3 runs 14 residues. TCRdb keeps only in-frame clones here, not all; method: immunoSEQ multiplex PCR. This sample has 200,000 to 250,000 clones, with 83% found just once. This clone was detected only once. The sequenced material came from peripheral blood. This TCR was sampled from a human donor in a cohort sampled during active COVID-19. The chain employs TRBV9 and TRBJ2-7; a possible D gene is TRBD2 (7 bases). The CDR3 sequence: CASSPPGGRNEQYF. CDR3 bases: TGTGCCAGCAGCCCACCGGGGGGCCGGAACGAGCAGTACTTC. The entire variable domain, with the rest obtained from reference TRBV9 and TRBJ2-7, is as follows: DSGVTQTPKHLITATGQRVTLRCSPRSGDLSVYWYQQSLDQGLQFLIQYYNGEERAKGNILERFSAQQFPDLHSELNLSSLELGDSALYFCASSPPGGRNEQYFGPGTRLTVT.